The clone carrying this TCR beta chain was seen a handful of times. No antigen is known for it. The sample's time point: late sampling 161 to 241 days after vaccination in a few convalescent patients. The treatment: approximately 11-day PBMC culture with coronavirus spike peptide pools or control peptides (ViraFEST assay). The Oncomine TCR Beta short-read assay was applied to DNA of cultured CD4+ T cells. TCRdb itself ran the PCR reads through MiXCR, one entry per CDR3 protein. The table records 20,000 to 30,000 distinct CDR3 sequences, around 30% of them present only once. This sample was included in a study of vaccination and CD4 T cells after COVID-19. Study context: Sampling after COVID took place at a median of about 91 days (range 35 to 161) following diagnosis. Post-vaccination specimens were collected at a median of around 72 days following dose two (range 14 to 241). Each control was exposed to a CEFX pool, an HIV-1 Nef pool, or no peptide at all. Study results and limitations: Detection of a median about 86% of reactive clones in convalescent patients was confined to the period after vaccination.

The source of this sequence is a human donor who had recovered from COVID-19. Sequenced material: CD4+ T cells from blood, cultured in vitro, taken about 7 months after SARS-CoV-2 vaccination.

CDR3 region: CATSRTPGQPNFSYEQYF. The CDR3 DNA reads TGTGCCACCAGCAGAACCCCCGGACAGCCCAATTTCTCCTACGAGCAGTACTTC. The gene calls are TRBV15 and TRBJ2-7; TRBD1 is a possible D gene (6 bases). CDR1 and CDR2 from the germline V gene are LNHNV and YYDKDF (reference sequence). The ends were cut back, 2 bases at V and 0 bases at J, with 20 bases in the middle. There are 18 residues in the CDR3.